This entry describes one T cell receptor beta chain. This specimen belongs to a study of tumor-infiltrating lymphocytes in localized non-small cell lung cancer. Trimming shortened V by 3 bases and J by 1 base, and 11 bases separated the two germline ends. CDR1 is SGHRS, CDR2 YFSETQ, per germline. The CDR3 consists of 15 residues. TCRdb keeps only in-frame clones here, not all; method: immunoSEQ multiplex PCR. The repertoire consists of about 24,000 clones, with 50% to 80% occurring once and the leading ten covering around 5%. Material: lung tumor tissue. The clonotype originates from a human donor with non-small cell lung cancer. The gene calls are TRBV5-1 and TRBJ2-1; D not resolved. The CDR3 protein is CASSSSDNSYNEQFF. CDR3 sequence (DNA): TGCGCCAGCAGCTCATCAGATAATTCCTACAATGAGCAGTTCTTC. Combining the CDR3 with reference TRBV5-1 and TRBJ2-1 gives the whole variable domain KAGVTQTPRYLIKTRGQQVTLSCSPISGHRSVSWYQQTPGQGLQFLFEYFSETQRNKGNFPGRFSGRQFSNSRSEMNVSTLELGDSALYLCASSSSDNSYNEQFFGPGTRLTVL.